The rows below give T cell receptor beta chains drawn from one sample of a study of blood T cell repertoires in COVID-19. Repertoires were generated with immunoSEQ multiplex PCR, while TCRdb's copy carries only in-frame clones and drops some. The repertoire holds about 310,000 clones, with about 89% as singletons. Material for sequencing was PBMCs or T cells enriched from blood (not recorded which). Receptors originate from a woman in her 40s who had recovered from COVID-19. Both conserved end residues are part of each CDR3. The D gene is left open where the match is weak. Size values are once, few and many counts, or a class for expanded clones, and some rows have none.

J gene | V gene | D gene | clone size | CDR3 DNA | CDR3 protein
TRBJ1-4 | TRBV10-3 | - | - | TGTGCCACCTCAGGGAACTACAGGTCAAATAATGAAAAACTGTTTTTT | CATSGNYRSNNEKLFF
TRBJ2-2 | TRBV7-8 | TRBD1 | - | TGTGCCACCATCATTCCCGGGACAGGGGTCGTCGGGGAGCTGTTTTTT | CATIIPGTGVVGELFF
TRBJ1-3 | TRBV7-6 | - | once | TGTGCCAGCAGCTTAACGGTCTCTGGAAACACCATATATTTT | CASSLTVSGNTIYF
TRBJ1-2 | TRBV10-3 | - | - | TGTGCCATCAGTGAGTCGGGCAGGGTGGATGGCTACACCTTC | CAISESGRVDGYTF
TRBJ1-1 | TRBV28 | TRBD1 | - | TGTGCCAGCAGTCCTACAGGGGCCCTCGGTGAAGCTTTCTTT | CASSPTGALGEAFF
TRBJ2-7 | TRBV5-1 | TRBD2 | - | TGCGCCAGCAGCTTGGCCGGGGGACTAGGCTCCTACGAGCAGTACTTC | CASSLAGGLGSYEQYF
TRBJ2-5 | TRBV5-6 | - | - | TGTGCCAGCAGCCCCGTGGGGCAGGGGTGGGGAGAGACCCAGTACTTC | CASSPVGQGWGETQYF
TRBJ2-2 | TRBV7-3 | - | - | TGTGCCAGCAGCTCGTCAGGGGTAGGCACCGGGGAGCTGTTTTTT | CASSSSGVGTGELFF
TRBJ2-7 | TRBV7-9 | TRBD1 | - | TGTGCCAGCAGCCCCCCAAGGGGGCCCACCAGCAACGAGCAGTACTTC | CASSPPRGPTSNEQYF
TRBJ2-1 | TRBV5-1 | TRBD2 | - | TGCGCCAGCAGCTCAGGGCGGGGGAGCTCCTACAATGAGCAGTTCTTC | CASSSGRGSSYNEQFF
TRBJ1-2 | TRBV9 | - | - | TGTGCCAGCGGAGCCAAAGCGAGTGGGTCTGGCTATGGCTACACCTTC | CASGAKASGSGYGYTF
TRBJ1-3 | TRBV14 | - | - | TGTGCCACCGCGCCCGATCTTGGAAACACCATATATTTT | CATAPDLGNTIYF
TRBJ2-2 | TRBV7-2 | TRBD2 | - | TGTGCCAGCAGCCCAAGGACTAGCGGGAGTGGGGAGCTGTTTTTT | CASSPRTSGSGELFF
TRBJ2-2 | TRBV11-2 | TRBD2 | - | TGTGCCAGCAGCTTTGGGGGGGCCGGGGAGCTGTTTTTT | CASSFGGAGELFF
TRBJ2-3 | TRBV10-3 | TRBD2 | once | TGTGCCATCAATGGACTAGCGGGAGCAGATACGCAGTATTTT | CAINGLAGADTQYF
TRBJ1-1 | TRBV12-2 | - | - | TGTGCAAGTCGCTTACCGGACAGGGGAAAAACTGAAGCTTTCTTT | CASRLPDRGKTEAFF
TRBJ1-1 | TRBV9 | - | - | TGTGCCAGCAGCGTAGAGGGAGGGAGGGGTGAAGCTTTCTTT | CASSVEGGRGEAFF
TRBJ2-1 | TRBV7-2 | - | - | TGTGCCAGCAGCTTAGCGGGGGGGGCATACAATGAGCAGTTCTTC | CASSLAGGAYNEQFF
TRBJ1-5 | TRBV29-1 | - | - | TGCAGCGTTGATGCATCCGGCAGGGGAGAGCCCCAGCATTTT | CSVDASGRGEPQHF
TRBJ2-7 | TRBV10-2 | TRBD2 | - | TGCGCCAGCAGTTCCCTAGCGGGGGCCTCCTACGAGCAGTACTTC | CASSSLAGASYEQYF
TRBJ2-5 | TRBV6-5 | TRBD2 | - | TGTGCCAGCTGGTCTAGCGGCCGGGAGACCCAGTACTTC | CASWSSGRETQYF
TRBJ2-1 | TRBV2 | - | - | TGTGCCAGCAGTGGACCCGGACTAGAGGGGGGAAGGGTGAGTAATGAGCAGTTCTTC | CASSGPGLEGGRVSNEQFF
TRBJ2-3 | TRBV11-3 | - | - | TGTGCCAGCGGCCAGGTCGTCAAGGATGGCACAGATACGCAGTATTTT | CASGQVVKDGTDTQYF
TRBJ1-4 | TRBV6-6 | - | - | TGTGCCAGCAGTTACGGGACTGTTAATGAAAAACTGTTTTTT | CASSYGTVNEKLFF
TRBJ2-5 | TRBV2 | - | once | TGTGCCAGCACCCAATTAAGCGGTCGGGAGACCCAGTACTTC | CASTQLSGRETQYF
TRBJ1-1 | TRBV6-2/TRBV6-3 | TRBD1 | once | TGTGCCAGCAGTAGACAGGGGCCTTCTACTTTCTTT | CASSRQGPSTFF
TRBJ2-5 | TRBV5-1 | TRBD1 | - | TGCGCCAGCAGCTGGACCGGGACAGGGAAACAAGAGACCCAGTACTTC | CASSWTGTGKQETQYF
TRBJ2-1 | TRBV7-3 | - | - | TGTGCCAGCAGCTTCTCGGGACTTTGGGGTGAGCAGTTCTTC | CASSFSGLWGEQFF
TRBJ2-3 | TRBV6-5 | TRBD1 | - | TGTGCCAGCAGTATTGACAGGGGTAAAGATACGCAGTATTTT | CASSIDRGKDTQYF
TRBJ1-2 | TRBV18 | - | once | TGTGCCAGCTCACCCACGGTCCAGACCGGGTTTAATGGCTACACCTTC | CASSPTVQTGFNGYTF
TRBJ1-6 | TRBV7-2 | - | - | TGTGCCAGCAGCTTGGGGAGGGGCAACTCCTATAATTCACCCCTCCACTTT | CASSLGRGNSYNSPLHF
TRBJ2-2 | TRBV21-1 | - | - | TGTGCCAGCAGCAGCAGAGGGGGCGGTGGGCGCAGGGAGCTGTTTTTT | CASSSRGGGGRRELFF
TRBJ1-5 | TRBV4-3 | - | - | TGCGCCAGCAGCCAAGATCGACCAGGAAATAATCAGCCCCAGCATTTT | CASSQDRPGNNQPQHF
TRBJ2-7 | TRBV7-8 | - | - | TGTGCCAGCAGCCTTAGCACCTACGAGCAGTACTTC | CASSLSTYEQYF
TRBJ1-6 | TRBV28 | TRBD1 | - | TGTGCCAGCAGCGGGACAGGGGGAAATTCACCCCTCCACTTT | CASSGTGGNSPLHF
TRBJ1-1 | TRBV7-3 | TRBD1 | - | TGTGCCAGCAGCGGAAGGACAGGGACCCCTTTCTTT | CASSGRTGTPFF
TRBJ2-3 | TRBV10-1 | - | - | TGCGCCAGCAGTGAGTCGCTGAGCGGCGCATGGGATACGCAGTATTTT | CASSESLSGAWDTQYF
TRBJ1-2 | TRBV20-1 | - | - | TGCAGTGCCGATCCGGACTATGGCTACACCTTC | CSADPDYGYTF
TRBJ2-3 | TRBV19 | TRBD2 | - | TGTGCCAGTAGTGCGACTAGCGGGGGGTTTTCAGATACGCAGTATTTT | CASSATSGGFSDTQYF
TRBJ2-3 | TRBV28 | - | - | TGTGCCAGCAGTTCTTATTGGGACTCCTTGAGCACAGATACGCAGTATTTT | CASSSYWDSLSTDTQYF
TRBJ2-3 | TRBV2 | TRBD2 | - | TGTGCCAGCAGTGAAGCAGGACTAGCGGGAGGTGCTAGCACAGATACGCAGTATTTT | CASSEAGLAGGASTDTQYF
TRBJ1-4 | TRBV28 | - | - | TGTGCCAGCAGTTTAGAAGGGGCAACTAATGAAAAACTGTTTTTT | CASSLEGATNEKLFF
TRBJ1-5 | TRBV2 | - | - | TGTGCCAGCCGGTTCGGGGGAGGCAATCAGCCCCAGCATTTT | CASRFGGGNQPQHF
TRBJ1-3 | TRBV29-1 | - | - | TGCAGCGTTGGAGAGAGCTCTGGAAACACCATATATTTT | CSVGESSGNTIYF
TRBJ1-4 | TRBV11-3 | - | - | TGTGCCAGCAGCTCTCGGGAGGGTCCTAATGAAAAACTGTTTTTT | CASSSREGPNEKLFF
TRBJ2-1 | TRBV19 | TRBD1 | - | TGTGCCAGTAGTCGGGCAGGGGGCGATGAGCAGTTCTTC | CASSRAGGDEQFF
TRBJ1-1 | TRBV30 | - | - | TGTGCCTGGAGTCTATCGACTGGGAACACTGAAGCTTTCTTT | CAWSLSTGNTEAFF
TRBJ1-4 | TRBV29-1 | - | once | TGCAGCGTTGCAGTGGCAACTAATGAAAAACTGTTTTTT | CSVAVATNEKLFF
TRBJ1-6 | TRBV27 | TRBD1 | - | TGTGCCAGCAATCCGGGACAGGGGAATTCACCCCTCCACTTT | CASNPGQGNSPLHF
TRBJ1-1 | TRBV29-1 | TRBD1 | once | TGCAGCGTCGACTCCTATGACAGGGGCTGGCACACTGAAGCTTTCTTT | CSVDSYDRGWHTEAFF
TRBJ1-2 | TRBV28 | - | - | TGTGCCAGCAGTTTACAGGAGGCTACCTATGGCTACACCTTC | CASSLQEATYGYTF
TRBJ2-7 | TRBV11-3 | - | - | TGTGCCAGCAGCGGTGGCAGGGCCGCCTACGAGCAGTACTTC | CASSGGRAAYEQYF
TRBJ1-3 | TRBV30 | - | - | TGTGCCTGGAGTGTACGCAGGACTTTGAGCTCTGGAAACACCATATATTTT | CAWSVRRTLSSGNTIYF
TRBJ1-5 | TRBV27 | - | few | TGTGCCAGCAGTCGGTGGCCGCCAGGGGCGGGTCAGCCCCAGCATTTT | CASSRWPPGAGQPQHF